This T cell receptor beta chain was identified in a study of cytomegalovirus exposure and HLA in healthy donors. The V gene's germline CDR1 is SGDLS and CDR2 YYNGEE. V lost 4 bases, J lost 7 bases, and 10 bases stayed unmatched. The CDR3 is 16 amino acids. PCR primers comprised 60 Vbeta and 13 Jbeta primers. Only in-frame clones appear in the TCRdb table, and some are missing; sequencing was by immunoSEQ multiplex PCR. The table has 150,000 to 200,000 clones, about 77% seen once; the top ten hold about 7.9%. The receptor's source is a male donor in good health and CMV-seropositive. This sequence joins TRBV9 and TRBJ2-2; TRBD1 matches at 10 bases. The sequencing sample was made of PBMCs. For the CDR3, the DNA is TGTGCCAGCAGCTCCCGCCTAGACAGGGGGCTCGGGGAGCTGTTTTTT. Protein product: CASSSRLDRGLGELFF.